The source of this TCR beta chain is a study of blood T cell repertoires in COVID-19. TCRdb's copy holds only in-frame clones and misses some; the assay was immunoSEQ multiplex PCR. Of approximately 100,000 clones in the sample, 89% are singletons; the top ten hold approximately 3.5%. Germline values: CDR1 SGHNT, CDR2 YENEEA. The CDR3 consists of 16 residues. V shed 3 bases, J shed 9 bases, and the junction held 14 bases outside the gene matches. This chain joins TRBV11-3 and TRBJ2-1; 7 bases line up with TRBD2. Sequenced: peripheral blood. The source is a woman aged 55-70 years with acute or convalescent COVID-19. In DNA form, the CDR3 reads TGTGCCAGCAGCTTCTCGAGCGGGTCCCCGGGGGGTGAGCAGTTCTTC. It codes for CASSFSSGSPGGEQFF. Full variable domain (outside the CDR3, taken from reference TRBV11-3 and TRBJ2-1): EAGVVQSPRYKIIEKKQPVAFWCNPISGHNTLYWYLQNLGQGPELLIRYENEEAVDDSQLPKDRFSAERLKGVDSTLKIQPAELGDSAVYLCASSFSSGSPGGEQFFGPGTRLTVL.